This TCR beta chain originates from a study of early stage breast cancer tumors. Background on the study: Average read coverage per sample was 7.5 to 10-fold. Study observations and caveats: Tumor and normal breast were distinguished via blood comparison in about 90% of the 16 patients. Bulk DNA sequencing of unsorted cells missed chain pairing and markers.

This CDR3 region has 12 residues. In germline, CDR1 is SGHTA, CDR2 FQGNSA. Trimming left V 6 bases short and J 4 bases short, with 8 bases between. The protocol was immunoSEQ multiplex PCR, while the TCRdb copy is restricted to in-frame clones and leaves out a portion. The sample carries 45,000 to 65,000 clones, just under 80% recorded once. About this clone: Its matching antigen is unknown.

The sequence derives from a person aged 40 to 50 with breast cancer. Sequencing was done on a sample of blood. The V call is TRBV7-2, the J call TRBJ2-3; D is uncertain. The CDR3 reads CASSIDPDTQYF. Written as DNA, the CDR3 is TGTGCCAGCAGTATCGACCCAGATACGCAGTATTTT. The variable domain in full, completed from reference TRBV7-2 and TRBJ2-3, reads GAGVSQSPSNKVTEKGKDVELRCDPISGHTALYWYRQSLGQGLEFLIYFQGNSAPDKSGLPSDRFSAERTGGSVSTLTIQRTQQEDSAVYLCASSIDPDTQYFGPGTRLTVL.